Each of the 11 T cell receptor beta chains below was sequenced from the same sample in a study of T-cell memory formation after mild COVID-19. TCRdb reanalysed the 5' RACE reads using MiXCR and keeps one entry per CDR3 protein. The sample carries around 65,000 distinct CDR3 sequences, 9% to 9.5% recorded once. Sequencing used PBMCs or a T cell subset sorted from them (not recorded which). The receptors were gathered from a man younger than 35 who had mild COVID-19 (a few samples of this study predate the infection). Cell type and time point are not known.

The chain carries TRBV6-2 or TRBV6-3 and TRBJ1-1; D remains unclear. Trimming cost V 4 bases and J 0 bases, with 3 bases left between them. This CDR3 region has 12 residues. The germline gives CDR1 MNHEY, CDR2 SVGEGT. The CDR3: CASSWMNTEAFF. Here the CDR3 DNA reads TGTGCCAGCAGTTGGATGAACACTGAAGCTTTCTTT.

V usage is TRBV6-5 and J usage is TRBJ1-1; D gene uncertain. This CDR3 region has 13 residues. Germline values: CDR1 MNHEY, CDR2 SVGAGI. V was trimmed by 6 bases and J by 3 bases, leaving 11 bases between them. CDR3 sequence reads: CASSRGRYTEAFF. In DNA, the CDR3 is TGTGCCAGCAGCCGCGGACGGTACACTGAAGCTTTCTTT.

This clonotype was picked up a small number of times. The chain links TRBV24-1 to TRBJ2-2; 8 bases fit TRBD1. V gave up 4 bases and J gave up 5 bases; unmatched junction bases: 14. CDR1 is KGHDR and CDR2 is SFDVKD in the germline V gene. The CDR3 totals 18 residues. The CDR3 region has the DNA TGTGCCACCAGTGACACACCACCTGACAGGGGTCGGACCGGGGAGCTGTTTTTT. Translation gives CATSDTPPDRGRTGELFF.

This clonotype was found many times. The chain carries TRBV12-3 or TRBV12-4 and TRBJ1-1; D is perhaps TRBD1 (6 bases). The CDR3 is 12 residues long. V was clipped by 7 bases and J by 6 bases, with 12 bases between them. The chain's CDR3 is CASTREGAEAFF. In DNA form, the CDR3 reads TGTGCCAGCACCCGGGAGGGGGCTGAAGCTTTCTTT.

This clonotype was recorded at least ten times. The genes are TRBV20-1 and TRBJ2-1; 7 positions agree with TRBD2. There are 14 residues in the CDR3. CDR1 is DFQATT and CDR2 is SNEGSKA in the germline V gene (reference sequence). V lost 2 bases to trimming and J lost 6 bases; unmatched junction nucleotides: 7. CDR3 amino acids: CSARLGGIGNEQFF. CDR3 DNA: TGCAGTGCTAGATTGGGGGGGATAGGCAATGAGCAGTTCTTC.

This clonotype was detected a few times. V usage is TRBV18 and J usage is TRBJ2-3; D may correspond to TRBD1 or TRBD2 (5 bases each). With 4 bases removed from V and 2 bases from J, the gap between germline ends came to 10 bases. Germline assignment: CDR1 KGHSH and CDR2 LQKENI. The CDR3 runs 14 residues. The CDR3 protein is CASSLTGTTDTQYF. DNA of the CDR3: TGTGCCAGCTCACTCACCGGGACCACAGATACGCAGTATTTT.

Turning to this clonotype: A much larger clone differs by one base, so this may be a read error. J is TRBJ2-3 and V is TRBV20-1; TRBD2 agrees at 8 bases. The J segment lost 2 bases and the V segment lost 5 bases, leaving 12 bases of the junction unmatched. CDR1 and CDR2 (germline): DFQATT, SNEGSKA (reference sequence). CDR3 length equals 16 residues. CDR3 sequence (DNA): TGCAGTGCTCCTCGGGGGGGCTATGCCCTCACAGATACGCAGTATTTT. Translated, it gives CSAPRGGYALTDTQYF.

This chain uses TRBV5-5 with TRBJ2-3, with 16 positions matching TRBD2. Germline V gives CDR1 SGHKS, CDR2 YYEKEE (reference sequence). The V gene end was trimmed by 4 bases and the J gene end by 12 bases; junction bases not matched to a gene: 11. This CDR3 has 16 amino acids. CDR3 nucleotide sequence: TGTGCCAGCAGCGCCGGGACTAGCGGGGGGGCCGACTCTCAGTATTTT. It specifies CASSAGTSGGADSQYF.

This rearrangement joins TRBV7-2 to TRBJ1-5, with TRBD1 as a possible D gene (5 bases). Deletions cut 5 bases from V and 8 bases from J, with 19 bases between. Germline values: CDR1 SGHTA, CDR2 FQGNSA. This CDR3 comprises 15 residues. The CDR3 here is CASSPMHWGEKPQHF. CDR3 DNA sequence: TGTGCCAGCAGCCCCATGCATTGGGGGGAAAAGCCCCAGCATTTT.

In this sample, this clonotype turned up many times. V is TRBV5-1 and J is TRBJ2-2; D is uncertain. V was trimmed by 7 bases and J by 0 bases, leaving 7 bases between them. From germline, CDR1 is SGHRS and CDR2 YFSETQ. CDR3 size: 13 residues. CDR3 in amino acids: CASGVANTGELFF. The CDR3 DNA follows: TGCGCCAGCGGGGTGGCGAACACCGGGGAGCTGTTTTTT.

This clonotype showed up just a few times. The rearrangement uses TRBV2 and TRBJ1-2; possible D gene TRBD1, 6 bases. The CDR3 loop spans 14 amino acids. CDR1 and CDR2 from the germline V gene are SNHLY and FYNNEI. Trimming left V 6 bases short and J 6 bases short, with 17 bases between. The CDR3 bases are TGTGCCAGCAGCCCGGGACAAAACCCCAATGGCTACACCTTC. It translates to CASSPGQNPNGYTF.